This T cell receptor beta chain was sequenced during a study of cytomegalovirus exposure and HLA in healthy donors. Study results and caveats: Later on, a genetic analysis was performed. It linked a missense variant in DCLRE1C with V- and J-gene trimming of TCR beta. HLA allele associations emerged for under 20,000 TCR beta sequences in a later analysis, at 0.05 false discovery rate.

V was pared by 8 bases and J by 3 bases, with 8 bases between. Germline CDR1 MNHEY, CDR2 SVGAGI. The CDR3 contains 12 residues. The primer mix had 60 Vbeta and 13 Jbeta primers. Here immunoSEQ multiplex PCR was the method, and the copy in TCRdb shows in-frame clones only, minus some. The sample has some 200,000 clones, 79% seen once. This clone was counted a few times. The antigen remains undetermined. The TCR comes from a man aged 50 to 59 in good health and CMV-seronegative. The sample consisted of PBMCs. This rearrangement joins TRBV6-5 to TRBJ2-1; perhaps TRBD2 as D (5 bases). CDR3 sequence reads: CASGRDYNEQFF. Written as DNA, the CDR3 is TGTGCCAGCGGCCGGGACTACAATGAGCAGTTCTTC.